Presented here are 28 T cell receptor beta chains from one specimen sequenced in a study of cytomegalovirus exposure and HLA in healthy donors. Sequenced by immunoSEQ multiplex PCR; TCRdb stores in-frame clones only, minus some. This sample has roughly 350,000 clones, with 86% found just once. Input material: PBMCs. These receptor sequences come from a young woman in good health and CMV-seronegative.

The chain carries TRBV28 and TRBJ2-7; D remains unclear. This CDR3 is built from 12 residues. Germline assignment: CDR1 MDHEN and CDR2 SYDVKM. The V end lost 4 bases, the J end lost 0 bases, and 4 bases lay between the germline ends. The CDR3 protein is CASSYSSYEQYF. The CDR3 DNA sequence: TGTGCCAGCAGTTATAGCTCCTACGAGCAGTACTTC.

V is TRBV7-8 and J is TRBJ2-1; 11 nucleotides align to TRBD2. This CDR3 region has 17 residues. CDR1 SGHVS and CDR2 FQNEAQ come from the germline V gene. The ends lost 5 bases at V and 6 bases at J; junction bases unmatched: 12. CDR3 region: CASSPPLAGGPGNEQFF. The CDR3 DNA follows: TGTGCCAGCAGCCCTCCCTTAGCGGGAGGGCCGGGCAATGAGCAGTTCTTC.

This sequence joins TRBV4-3 and TRBJ2-1; TRBD2 agrees at 9 bases. This CDR3 region has 16 residues. CDR1 and CDR2 from the germline V gene are LGHNA and YSLEER. V shed 4 bases and J 0 bases; nucleotides not matched to a gene: 4. The CDR3 nucleotides are TGCGCCAGCAGCCTTAGCGGGAGCGGCTCCTACAATGAGCAGTTCTTC. Translated, it gives CASSLSGSGSYNEQFF.

The rearrangement uses TRBV27 and TRBJ2-1, with 11 bases matching TRBD1. V shed 3 bases, J shed 6 bases, and the junction held 4 bases outside the gene matches. CDR3 size: 15 residues. In germline, CDR1 is MNHEY, CDR2 SMNVEV (reference sequence). The CDR3 is CASSFMGQGGNEQFF. For the CDR3, the DNA is TGTGCCAGCAGTTTTATGGGACAGGGGGGCAATGAGCAGTTCTTC.

This chain connects TRBV6-5 to TRBJ2-1, with 7 nucleotides matching TRBD2. V shed 2 bases, J shed 9 bases, and the junction held 7 bases outside the gene matches. CDR3 size: 14 residues. The germline CDR1 and CDR2 sequences are MNHEY and SVGAGI. The CDR3 nucleotides are TGTGCCAGCAGTTACGGACTAGTCACGAGTGAGCAGTTCTTC. As protein: CASSYGLVTSEQFF.

This CDR3 reads CASSLIDRVSEQYF. The CDR3 bases are TGTGCCAGCAGTTTAATAGACAGGGTGAGCGAGCAGTACTTC. The chain employs TRBV27 and TRBJ2-7; 7 positions match TRBD1. Trimming removed 2 bases from V and 6 bases from J; junction bases left unmatched: 7. The CDR3 runs to 14 residues. Per germline, CDR1 MNHEY and CDR2 SMNVEV (reference sequence).

The rearrangement links TRBV27 to TRBJ2-1, with D perhaps matching TRBD2 (7 bases). V lost 8 bases and J 2 bases, leaving 13 bases between the germline ends. The CDR3 loop spans 14 amino acids. Looked up from germline, CDR1 is MNHEY and CDR2 is SMNVEV (reference sequence). The CDR3 coding sequence is TGTGCCAGCTTGGGGAGGGGGGCCTACAATGAGCAGTTCTTC. This sequence encodes CASLGRGAYNEQFF.

The chain uses TRBV7-6 and TRBJ2-2, with 8 bases fitting TRBD2. V shed 5 bases, J shed 6 bases, and the junction held 8 bases outside the gene matches. This CDR3 region has 15 residues. Germline V gene lookup returns CDR1 SGHVS and CDR2 FNYEAQ. The CDR3 is CASSPVAGLAGELFF. The CDR3 DNA follows: TGTGCCAGCAGCCCCGTAGCGGGATTAGCCGGGGAGCTGTTTTTT.

This clone was detected once. The CDR3: CASSIRGGPYEQYF. The DNA for the CDR3 is TGTGCCAGTAGTATTAGGGGAGGCCCCTACGAGCAGTACTTC. The V call is TRBV19, the J call TRBJ2-7; tentatively, D is TRBD2 (6 bases). V lost 3 bases and J lost 2, with 11 bases in between. CDR3 size: 14 residues. The germline V gene encodes CDR1 LNHDA and CDR2 SQIVND (reference sequence).

Here the CDR3 reads CAISMSAGSQSFGSYEQYF. The CDR3 DNA follows: TGTGCCATCAGTATGAGCGCCGGGAGCCAATCTTTTGGGTCCTACGAGCAGTACTTC. The V and J genes are TRBV10-3 and TRBJ2-7; perhaps TRBD2 as D (6 bases). The CDR3 runs 19 residues. V lost 5 bases, J lost 1 base, and 27 bases lay in between. From germline, CDR1 is ENHRY and CDR2 SYGVKD.

This chain joins TRBV18 and TRBJ1-2; 8 nucleotides match TRBD1. Germline trimming cut 6 bases from V and 3 bases from J; bases unmatched to any gene: 6. The germline gives CDR1 KGHSH, CDR2 LQKENI. This CDR3 has 14 amino acids. The CDR3 nucleotides are TGTGCCAGCTCGCCGACAGGGGTGGACTATGGCTACACCTTC. Residues: CASSPTGVDYGYTF.

The chain is built from TRBV18 and TRBJ2-1; TRBD2 aligns across 7 bases. This CDR3 has 15 residues. From germline, CDR1 is KGHSH and CDR2 LQKENI. Unmatched junction bases numbered 8, after V lost 6 bases and J lost 3 bases. CDR3 sequence: CASSTLAGDYNEQFF. For the CDR3, the DNA is TGTGCCAGCTCGACCTTAGCGGGTGACTACAATGAGCAGTTCTTC.

This clone was observed a single time. The genes are TRBV5-1 and TRBJ2-3; weak D call: TRBD2 (6 bases). Trimming took 3 bases from V and 3 from J, leaving 11 bases between them. This CDR3 has 14 amino acids. Germline assignment: CDR1 SGHRS and CDR2 YFSETQ. For the CDR3, the DNA is TGCGCCAGCAGCTGGGAGGTCACAACAGATACGCAGTATTTT. This encodes CASSWEVTTDTQYF.

The genes are TRBV7-2 and TRBJ2-7; TRBD2 matches 7 bases. The V gene end was trimmed by 3 bases and the J gene end by 3 bases; junction bases not matched to a gene: 8. Germline loops: CDR1 SGHTA, CDR2 FQGNSA. The CDR3 extends over 15 amino acids. CDR3 sequence reads: CASSFASGQLYEQYF. The CDR3 coding sequence is TGTGCCAGCAGCTTCGCTAGCGGCCAACTCTACGAGCAGTACTTC.

V gene TRBV10-2 combines with J gene TRBJ2-2; 8 nucleotides match TRBD2. V trimming: 6 bases; J trimming: 4 bases; junction bases outside the gene matches: 4. The V gene's germline CDR1 is WSHSY and CDR2 SAAADI. This CDR3 comprises 14 residues. In DNA form, the CDR3 reads TGCGCCAGCAGAACGAGCGGGAGCACCGGGGAGCTGTTTTTT. The encoded protein is CASRTSGSTGELFF.

This clone was counted a single time. The sample contains more than one DNA sequence encoding this CDR3. V gene TRBV18 combines with J gene TRBJ2-2, with 9 bases identical to TRBD2. The germline gives CDR1 KGHSH, CDR2 LQKENI. The CDR3 runs 16 residues. The V segment lost 3 bases and the J segment 2 bases; nucleotides outside the gene matches: 4. The CDR3 nucleotides read TGTGCCAGCTCACCTCAGACTAGCGGAAACACCGGGGAGCTGTTTTTT. This sequence encodes CASSPQTSGNTGELFF.

The rearrangement joins TRBV5-1 to TRBJ2-1; D perhaps matches TRBD2 (5 bases). V dropped 6 bases and J dropped 1 base, with 17 bases sitting between them. Germline V gene lookup returns CDR1 SGHRS and CDR2 YFSETQ. CDR3 size: 16 residues. Written as DNA, the CDR3 is TGCGCCAGCACCCTGAGAGGAGGAATTTCCTACAATGAGCAGTTCTTC. This encodes CASTLRGGISYNEQFF.

Here the CDR3 reads CASSLPGQGAVGDYGYTF. CDR3 nucleotides: TGCGCCAGCAGCTTGCCGGGACAGGGGGCGGTTGGGGACTATGGCTACACCTTC. The chain has TRBV5-1 and TRBJ1-2; 12 bases are a match to TRBD1. The CDR3 covers 18 residues. Unmatched junction bases numbered 10, after V lost 1 base and J lost 3 bases. Germline V gene data show CDR1 as SGHRS and CDR2 as YFSETQ.

This chain joins TRBV2 and TRBJ2-7; D ambiguous. V lost 10 bases, J lost 0 bases, and 13 bases lay in between. The CDR3 extends over 13 amino acids. The germline CDR1 and CDR2 sequences are SNHLY and FYNNEI. The CDR3, as DNA: TGTGCCATACGTGACTCTAGCTCCTACGAGCAGTACTTC. Translating it yields CAIRDSSSYEQYF.

The rearrangement uses TRBV27 and TRBJ2-3; D is undetermined. The CDR3 is 14 residues long. Germline-derived CDR1 and CDR2 are MNHEY and SMNVEV (reference sequence). V dropped 6 bases and J dropped 2 bases, with 12 bases sitting between them. The CDR3 bases are TGTGCCAGCAGGCCCCGCCCAGACACAGATACGCAGTATTTT. Translating it yields CASRPRPDTDTQYF.

This clone was recorded at least ten times. This rearrangement joins TRBV28 to TRBJ2-5; 8 bases match TRBD2. Germline V lookup: CDR1 MDHEN, CDR2 SYDVKM. This CDR3 is built from 16 residues. After removal of 5 bases from V and 0 bases from J, the junction contained 8 bases not matched to a gene. Here the CDR3 reads CASSGSEAGDQETQYF. CDR3 DNA sequence: TGTGCCAGCAGTGGCTCCGAAGCGGGGGACCAAGAGACCCAGTACTTC.

The rearrangement links TRBV6-1 to TRBJ2-7, with D perhaps TRBD2 (5 bases). V lost 4 bases and J 4 bases, leaving 20 bases between the germline ends. The CDR3 spans 16 residues. Germline CDR1 and CDR2: MNHNS and SASEGT. DNA of the CDR3: TGTGCCAGCAGTGGCTCCCCCGGAGCGGTCGGATACGAGCAGTACTTC. Protein product: CASSGSPGAVGYEQYF.

The J gene is TRBJ2-7, the V gene TRBV27; 8 bases match TRBD1. Germline V lookup: CDR1 MNHEY, CDR2 SMNVEV (reference sequence). The CDR3 consists of 14 residues. The J segment lost 7 bases and the V segment lost 3 bases, leaving 8 bases of the junction unmatched. The CDR3 is CASSFDRGVREQYF. CDR3 nucleotides: TGTGCCAGCAGTTTTGACAGGGGAGTAAGGGAGCAGTACTTC.

The rearrangement links TRBV28 to TRBJ2-4; weak D call: TRBD2 (5 bases). This CDR3 contains 17 residues. V was cut by 6 bases and J by 1 base, with 19 bases left in between. CDR1 and CDR2 from the germline V gene are MDHEN and SYDVKM. This CDR3 is CASSLQQTRRAKNIQYF. The CDR3 nucleotides read TGTGCCAGCAGCCTCCAACAGACCAGGAGGGCCAAAAACATTCAGTACTTC.

The genes are TRBV7-2 and TRBJ2-1, with no clear D. The V end lost 5 bases, the J end lost 4 bases, and 3 bases lay between the germline ends. CDR3 length equals 11 residues. CDR1 and CDR2 (germline): SGHTA, FQGNSA. CDR3 in DNA: TGTGCCAGCAGCCATTACAATGAGCAGTTCTTC. This encodes CASSHYNEQFF.

This clone occurred once. Different DNA sequences within this sample yield the same CDR3. The CDR3 DNA follows: TGTGCCAGCAGCCCCGGACAGGGGGCCTACGAGCAGTACTTC. Residues: CASSPGQGAYEQYF. The chain couples TRBV6-5 to TRBJ2-7, with TRBD1 matching 10 bases. Germline V CDR1 and CDR2: MNHEY, SVGAGI. The CDR3 sequence is 14 residues long. V dropped 6 bases and J dropped 2; count of bases not matched to a gene: 4.

The J gene is TRBJ1-5, the V gene TRBV6-5; a possible D gene is TRBD1 (5 bases). This CDR3 has 14 residues. V lost 6 bases to trimming and J lost 3 bases, with 12 bases between them. Per the germline V gene, CDR1 is MNHEY and CDR2 is SVGAGI. The CDR3 reads CASSHDRYNQPQHF. The CDR3 nucleotides read TGTGCCAGCAGCCACGACAGATACAATCAGCCCCAGCATTTT.

The chain links TRBV11-2 to TRBJ2-3, with D tentatively TRBD2 (6 bases). Trimming removed 2 bases from V and 6 bases from J, with 24 bases in between. The length of the CDR3 is 18 residues. Looked up from germline, CDR1 is SGHAT and CDR2 is FQNNGV. CDR3 region: CASSLRHRDLLIEDTQYF. As DNA, the CDR3 is TGTGCCAGCAGCTTACGACACCGGGACTTGCTGATTGAGGATACGCAGTATTTT.